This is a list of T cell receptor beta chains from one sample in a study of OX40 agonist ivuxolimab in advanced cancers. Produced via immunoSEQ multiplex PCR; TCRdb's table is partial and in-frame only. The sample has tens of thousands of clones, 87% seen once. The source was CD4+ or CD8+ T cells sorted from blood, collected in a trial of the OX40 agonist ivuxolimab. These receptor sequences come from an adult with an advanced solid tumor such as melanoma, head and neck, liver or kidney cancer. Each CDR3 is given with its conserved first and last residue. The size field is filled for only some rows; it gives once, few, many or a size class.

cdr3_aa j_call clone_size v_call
CASSLSSYNSPLHF TRBJ1-6 . TRBV7-2
CASSYSFSGVISYEQYF TRBJ2-7 . TRBV6-7
CASSLGKTGGEQYF TRBJ2-7 . TRBV7-8
CASSFREGLNTEAFF TRBJ1-1 . TRBV11-2
CASSSTGGSSYNEQFF TRBJ2-1 once TRBV5-6
CASSESGPHFSPLHF TRBJ1-6 . TRBV25-1
CASSLVLAGGLRHNEQFF TRBJ2-1 once TRBV7-2
CASSRTNEKLFF TRBJ1-4 once TRBV21-1
CASRSTVNYGYTF TRBJ1-2 . TRBV28
CASSLILGYGYTF TRBJ1-2 . TRBV7-9
CASSPLPGRNTEAFF TRBJ1-1 . TRBV9
CASSLEWGVDSPLHF TRBJ1-6 few TRBV5-1
CASSQTDPGRANEKLFF TRBJ1-4 . TRBV4-3
CASSQEGRRQANVLTF TRBJ2-6 few TRBV14
CASRGSGGAPDTQYF TRBJ2-3 . TRBV2
CASRARDYNEQFF TRBJ2-1 once TRBV2
CASSLKNRLAGSTDTQYF TRBJ2-3 . TRBV7-9
CASSPGGGDGTGELFF TRBJ2-2 . TRBV5-1
CASSQASNTEAFF TRBJ1-1 . TRBV18
CASSLGTLNSPLHF TRBJ1-6 . TRBV11-2
CASRFTGWRNIQYF TRBJ2-4 . TRBV11-3
CASLQGGGNTIYF TRBJ1-3 . TRBV18
CASSPLRGESSYEQYF TRBJ2-7 . TRBV14
CASSYRGREPGNTIYF TRBJ1-3 . TRBV6-5
CASSDRDLGEKLFF TRBJ1-4 . TRBV4-1
CASSLRGRGNTEAFF TRBJ1-1 . TRBV13
CASSTNPPGPNTEAFF TRBJ1-1 . TRBV7-2
CASRGLYRYGYTF TRBJ1-2 . TRBV25-1
CASSSGAGGSYEQYF TRBJ2-7 . TRBV7-8
CASSEESVLPPDTQYF TRBJ2-5 . TRBV2
CASSSGTGNYRAYEQYF TRBJ2-7 . TRBV7-9
CASSISYEQYF TRBJ2-7 . TRBV6-5
CASSSGTETYEQYF TRBJ2-7 . TRBV11-2
CASSTQQGVRETQYF TRBJ2-5 . TRBV7-7
CASSPPTGGYGYTF TRBJ1-2 . TRBV18
CASSFGILGEAFF TRBJ1-1 once TRBV7-9
CASSPREGRTEAFF TRBJ1-1 . TRBV7-6
CASSSGGLGGEQFF TRBJ2-1 . TRBV7-9
CASSQGTRTGEQFF TRBJ2-1 . TRBV4-1
CASSPRDYRDGYTF TRBJ1-2 . TRBV11-2
CASPPPGKNTEAFF TRBJ1-1 . TRBV19
CASRKGKWDTEAFF TRBJ1-1 . TRBV27
CAIHSRLNTEAFF TRBJ1-1 . TRBV6-5
CASSSTGVSYEQYF TRBJ2-7 . TRBV7-9
CASSLETTVNTEAFF TRBJ1-1 . TRBV5-1
CASSLSSPPGTGELFF TRBJ2-2 . TRBV7-3
CASSLVRQTHETQYF TRBJ2-5 . TRBV5-1
CASSPVGLDVNEQFF TRBJ2-1 . TRBV9
CASRHGGTSTDTQYF TRBJ2-3 . TRBV6-6
CASSLDARGGPGIF TRBJ2-1 . TRBV11-2
CASSSSTKYTGELFF TRBJ2-2 . TRBV18
CASRGNRGRRKLFF TRBJ1-4 . TRBV10-1
CASSVAFGGDYEQYF TRBJ2-7 . TRBV9